Below are 5 T cell receptor beta chains sequenced from a single sample in a study of T cells in Graves' hyperthyroidism and ophthalmopathy. Amplification yielded TCR beta CDR3 regions, with RNA transcripts as the source. Researchers ran a first-round RT-PCR on the TCR CDR3 using the HTBI primer set. TCRdb re-called the multiplex PCR reads with MiXCR, one entry per CDR3 protein. Of some 440,000 distinct CDR3 sequences in the sample, 15% to 18% are singletons; the top ten hold approximately 7.5%. Sequencing was done on a sample of blood. The origin of the receptors is a woman aged 18-35 years with Graves' hyperthyroidism.

With respect to this clonotype: This could be a read error, since a much larger clone is one nucleotide away. The chain has TRBV25-1 and TRBJ2-5, with 14 bases fitting TRBD2. The CDR3 length is 18 residues. The germline V gene has CDR1 MGHDK and CDR2 SYGVNS. CDR3 amino acids: CAGRGTGLAGVGQETQYF. Here the CDR3 DNA reads TGTGCCGGCAGGGGTACGGGACTAGCGGGAGTCGGGCAAGAGACCCAGTACTTC.

On this clonotype: A much larger clone sits a single nucleotide away, making a read error possible. The V and J genes are TRBV3-1 and TRBJ2-3; perhaps TRBD2 as D (6 bases). The CDR3 covers 18 residues. The ends were cut back, 1 base at V and 3 bases at J, with 20 bases in the middle. The germline V gene has CDR1 LGHDT and CDR2 YNNKEL (reference sequence). Here the CDR3 reads CASSQGRAAAVVTDTQYF. DNA of the CDR3: TGTGCCAGCAGCCAAGGGAGGGCTGCGGCAGTAGTTACAGATACGCAGTATTTT.

In this sample, this clonotype turned up many times. This rearrangement joins TRBV12-3 or TRBV12-4 to TRBJ2-2, with D perhaps assigned TRBD1 or TRBD2 (5 bases each). The length of the CDR3 is 16 residues. Trimming left V 5 bases short and J 7 bases short, with 20 bases between. The CDR3 reads CASSAPGPAPSGELFF. DNA of the CDR3: TGTGCCAGCAGTGCTCCGGGACCCGCGCCCAGCGGGGAGCTGTTTTTT.

This clonotype was observed at least ten times. The chain has TRBV6-1 and TRBJ1-1; the D is unclear. CDR1 is MNHNS, CDR2 SASEGT, per germline. V shed 3 bases and J shed 8 bases, with 13 bases lying between them. The CDR3 has 13 amino acids. This CDR3 is CASSDRGRKEAFF. The CDR3 DNA reads TGTGCCAGCAGTGACAGAGGGCGTAAGGAAGCTTTCTTT.

This clonotype was found many times. The rearrangement uses TRBV2 and TRBJ2-1, with 11 bases aligning to TRBD2. Germline V gene lookup returns CDR1 SNHLY and CDR2 FYNNEI. With 2 bases clipped from V and 4 bases from J, the junction kept 1 base outside the gene matches. The CDR3 loop spans 15 amino acids. CDR3 amino acids: CASSETSGRYNEQFF. The CDR3 DNA follows: TGTGCCAGCAGTGAAACTAGCGGGAGATACAATGAGCAGTTCTTC.